The present T cell receptor beta chain was sequenced within a study of T cell responses to AZD1222 COVID-19 vaccine. Regarding this clone: Its antigen remains unidentified.

The repertoire was sequenced with immunoSEQ multiplex PCR; TCRdb's copy has only in-frame clones and lacks some. The sample contains 84,000 or so clones, more than 75% of which appear only once. The germline V and J ends were trimmed by 1 base and 1 base, with 10 bases remaining between them. In germline, CDR1 is SGHAT, CDR2 FQNNGV. The CDR3 covers 15 residues. Study-wide findings and caveats: At baseline, seropositivity was found in only a handful of AZD1222 recipients.

The sample in question was peripheral blood, obtained on day 0 of AZD1222 vaccination. The sequence derives from an adult in good health. The chain recombines TRBV11-2 with TRBJ1-1; D unresolved. In DNA, the CDR3 is TGTGCCAGCAGCTTAGTACATCCCCCGAACACTGAAGCTTTCTTT. Residues: CASSLVHPPNTEAFF.